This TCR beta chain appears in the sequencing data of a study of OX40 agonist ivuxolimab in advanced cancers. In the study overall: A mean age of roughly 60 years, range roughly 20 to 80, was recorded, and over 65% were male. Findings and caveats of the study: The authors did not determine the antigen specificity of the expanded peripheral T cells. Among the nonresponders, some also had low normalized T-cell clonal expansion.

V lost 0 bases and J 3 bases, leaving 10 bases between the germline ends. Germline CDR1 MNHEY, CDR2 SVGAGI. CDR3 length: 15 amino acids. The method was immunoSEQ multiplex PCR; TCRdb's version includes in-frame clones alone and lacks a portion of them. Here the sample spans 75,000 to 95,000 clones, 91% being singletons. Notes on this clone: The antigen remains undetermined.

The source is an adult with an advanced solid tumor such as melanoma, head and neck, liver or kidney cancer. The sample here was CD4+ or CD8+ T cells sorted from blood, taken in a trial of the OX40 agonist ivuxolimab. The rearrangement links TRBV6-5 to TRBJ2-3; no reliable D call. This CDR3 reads CASSYSSVRTDTQYF. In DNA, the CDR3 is TGTGCCAGCAGTTACTCGAGTGTCAGAACAGATACGCAGTATTTT.